What follows describes a single T cell receptor (beta chain). Its antigen specificity is not known. No qualities accompany the bases; no much larger clone lies one base away. From cysteine to phenylalanine, the CDR3 is 12 amino acids long. Left in the record is the CDR3 DNA by itself, 36 bases read in frame from the first base. CDR1 and CDR2, per the germline V gene, are SGHTA and FQGNSA. Relative to germline, V is missing 5 bases and J is missing 8 bases, with 5 bases of the junction outside any gene match. Library method: the immunoSEQ multiplex PCR assay. The multiplex PCR relied on a mix of 60 forward primers for TCR Vbeta segments and 13 reverse primers for TCR Jbeta segments. The CDR3 region of rearranged TCR beta genes was amplified from genomic DNA with a multiplex PCR assay. The Illumina HiSeq System was used to sequence the amplified TCR beta libraries as 87-base-pair reads. In the authors' own workflow: Across the 500 to 700 repertoires, a later analysis counted 80 million or so unique TCR beta chains, 9.5 million to 13 million of which were shared by at least two donors. Raw reads were error-corrected and collapsed into unique sequences by a nearest-neighbor algorithm in which closely related sequences were merged to remove PCR and sequencing errors. V, D and J gene segments were assigned by aligning CDR3 sequences to IMGT reference sequences. For a sequence to be retained, a match of at least six nucleotides was required to both a V gene segment and a J gene segment. Rearrangements were classified as productive when the CDR3 lacked stop codons and remained in frame with V and J, and all other rearrangements were classified as non-productive. Following IMGT convention, CDR3 was defined as the stretch from the second conserved V-encoded cysteine to the conserved J-encoded phenylalanine. In an earlier analysis of approximately 500 of the donors, sequences lacking an unambiguous match to a single V gene segment were excluded. In an earlier analysis of some 590 of the donors, a V segment was called functional when productive rearrangements were above 56.7%, and segregating when the standard deviation between donors exceeded 5%. A statistical classification framework was built to diagnose cytomegalovirus status from the catalog of TCR beta chain sequences. In a later analysis, TCR nucleotide sequences were compared against IMGT/GENE-DB human TR gene sequences so that V and J genes could be assigned. A later analysis assigned CDR3 sequences and most-parsimonious VDJ recombination scenarios with the TCRdist pipeline. In a later analysis, each TCR beta chain was defined by its CDR3 amino acid sequence together with its V-gene family, and reads lacking a unique V-gene family were excluded. As a way to deal with suspected cross-contamination and a sequencing artifact, a later analysis dropped under 600 nucleotide sequences that were highly shared and had low generation probability. For each public chain, a later analysis derived a clonal expansion index from normalized ranks of inferred template counts within each repertoire. Generation probabilities in a later analysis came from a VDJ recombination model fitted to out-of-frame rearrangements, and those results were checked against IGoR. A later analysis scored TCR-TCR, TCR-HLA and TCR-CMV co-occurrence with hypergeometric tests, applying a repertoire-size bias correction to TCR pairs. False discovery rates were estimated in a later analysis by permuting HLA or CMV assignments 20 times. In a later analysis, co-occurring TCRs were grouped using DBSCAN, with TCRdist sequence similarity added in when clustering inside HLA-allele-positive subsets. Repertoires with fewer than 30,000 or more than 120,000 public chains, plus five repertoires with anomalous nucleotide sharing, were excluded from co-occurrence clustering. The clones in this table, taken by TCRdb from immuneACCESS, are in-frame only. Not every clone is retained; where verified, under half of the shortfall comes from an unresolved V gene, and the cause of the rest is unknown. V and J calls and clone size are as listed in that table; D and trimming were resolved from the DNA. The sample table holds around 130,000 clones, of which about four fifths were seen once. The ten biggest clones cover approximately 4% of the sample.

The data were taken from a study of cytomegalovirus exposure and HLA in healthy donors (dated by TCRdb to between 2016 and 2019). In terms of the full investigation: In an earlier analysis of under 750 of the donors, about 260 Gb of sequence data and some 100 million unique TCR beta sequences from about 179 million T cells were reported. A separate validation cohort of roughly 130 different subjects was used in addition to the 666-subject first cohort. About 280 gigabases of sequencing data and around 87 million unique TCR sequences were included in an early release covering roughly 600 HLA-typed donors. Typing coverage varied by locus: roughly 620-640 donors for A, B, C, DRB1 and DQB1; more than 500 for DQA1; 600 to 610 for DPA1; 450 to 480 for DPB1. HLA typing included class I and class II loci at four-digit resolution. About 5 DR-DQ haplotypes were handled as single units for association and clustering, since linkage in the cohort was strong. Among approximately 370 genotyped donors of the cohort, an average of roughly 230,000 unique TCR beta nucleotide sequences was sequenced per donor, of which approximately 18% were non-productive. To predict cytomegalovirus infection status, the study brought together high-throughput TCR immunosequencing, statistical association of individual TCRs with disease status, and machine learning. Genome-wide SNP genotypes for about 55% of the 666 donors were used in a later genetic analysis, which treated that subset as a discovery cohort. A later analysis re-examined previously published TCR beta repertoires from roughly 650 donors and added high-resolution HLA genotyping to investigate patterns of TCR occurrence. Donor age, sex, ethnicity and CMV serostatus were compiled alongside the repertoire data. The later analysis used no new phenotypic data to find candidate immune exposures, relying instead on TCR beta sequences and their occurrence across donors. The study profiled the T cell repertoires of about 640 subjects by immunosequencing and related them to cytomegalovirus serostatus. Among the roughly 370 genotyped donors, approximately 81% belonged to the genetic ancestry cluster associated with self-reported Caucasian donors. Every repertoire in the discovery cohort had been generated on one and the same sequencing platform. The aim of the study was to test whether cataloging public T cell receptors could identify signatures of past pathogen exposure. An earlier analysis of around 640 of the donors used high-throughput TCR beta sequencing to judge whether each TCR beta V gene segment behaved as functional or pseudogenic.

Overall study outcomes, separate from this receptor: Linkage disequilibrium might explain the correlated functional status among segregating V segments, but an unknown experimental factor could not be excluded. In vitro tests confirmed that three of the cytomegalovirus-associated TCR beta chains recognize cytomegalovirus antigens. The study gave a list of 150 to 200 TCR beta chains associated with cytomegalovirus. At a false discovery rate of 0.05, a later analysis linked fewer than 20,000 TCR beta sequences to specific HLA alleles. Across donors, most TCR sequences were observed very rarely, whereas some public TCRs were present in many individuals. The only immune exposure information available for the cohort was CMV serostatus. Because counts were too low, seventeen rarely observed V segments, including chromosome 9 orphons, were left out of the earlier analysis of approximately 580 of the donors. According to a later analysis, TCR association rates differed among HLA loci, with DRB1 alleles showing the most associated TCRs and HLA-C alleles showing the fewest. A later genetic analysis associated a missense DCLRE1C variant with V-gene and J-gene trimming of TCR beta chains, and an independent cohort replicated the association. Some IMGT-functional V segments, including TRBV6-2 and TRBV6-3, could not be told apart with the 87-base-pair reads, so those segments were excluded. A further reported finding was that TCR beta sequences accurately predicted the HLA-A and HLA-B alleles for most subjects in the first cohort. A group of highly shared sequence variants was considered likely to be a technical artifact of the sequencing pipeline. When HLA alleles, especially DR and DQ, strongly co-occurred, TCR associations were difficult to assign to individual alleles. The authors suggested that the approach could potentially be extended to other disease states and immunological phenotypes. Sequencing depth was assumed to be roughly uniform across donors in the presence/absence analyses, though that assumption may not hold. In both the original and validation cohorts, the classifier was reported to diagnose cytomegalovirus status with high specificity and sensitivity. Compared with equally common non-associated chains, HLA-associated TCR beta chains in a later analysis were more clonally expanded and had lower generation probabilities. HLA typing was unavailable for some donors at each locus, so association tests used only the typed subset. According to a later analysis, parvovirus B19, influenza, CMV and Epstein-Barr virus appeared linked to several top co-occurrence clusters. In a later analysis, most CMV-associated TCR beta chains were found to appear HLA-restricted, with HLA associations seemingly driven largely by CMV exposure. A later genetic analysis reported fewer N-insertions in productive TCRs among donors in an Asian-associated ancestry cluster than the roughly 700-donor mean. The cohort was sequenced for TCR beta chains only, and without alpha or paired-chain data the features that could be detected were limited. Broadly in line with IMGT annotations, most TCR beta V segments showed up in productive rearrangements about 90% or about 30% of the time in an earlier analysis of about 500 of the donors.

The cohort was made up of hundreds of healthy bone marrow donors. All cohort members were sampled while nominally healthy, although unrecorded immune exposures were likely present. The donor was CMV seronegative and was included in the group of a few hundred seronegative cohort members. A peripheral blood sample was collected from each donor, and TCR beta sequencing was performed on peripheral blood mononuclear cells. The Qiagen DNeasy Blood Extraction Kit was used to extract genomic DNA from the blood cell samples. The rearranged segments are TRBV7-2 and TRBJ1-2, and 7 bases in between align with TRBD1. This sequence originates from a woman in her 40s in good health and CMV-seronegative. Sequenced: PBMCs. The CDR3 reads CASSAGGRGYTF. The DNA sequence reads TGTGCCAGCAGCGCAGGGGGTAGGGGCTACACCTTC. With all but the CDR3 taken from the reference TRBV7-2 and TRBJ1-2 genes, the full variable domain is: GAGVSQSPSNKVTEKGKDVELRCDPISGHTALYWYRQSLGQGLEFLIYFQGNSAPDKSGLPSDRFSAERTGGSVSTLTIQRTQQEDSAVYLCASSAGGRGYTFGSGTRLTVV.